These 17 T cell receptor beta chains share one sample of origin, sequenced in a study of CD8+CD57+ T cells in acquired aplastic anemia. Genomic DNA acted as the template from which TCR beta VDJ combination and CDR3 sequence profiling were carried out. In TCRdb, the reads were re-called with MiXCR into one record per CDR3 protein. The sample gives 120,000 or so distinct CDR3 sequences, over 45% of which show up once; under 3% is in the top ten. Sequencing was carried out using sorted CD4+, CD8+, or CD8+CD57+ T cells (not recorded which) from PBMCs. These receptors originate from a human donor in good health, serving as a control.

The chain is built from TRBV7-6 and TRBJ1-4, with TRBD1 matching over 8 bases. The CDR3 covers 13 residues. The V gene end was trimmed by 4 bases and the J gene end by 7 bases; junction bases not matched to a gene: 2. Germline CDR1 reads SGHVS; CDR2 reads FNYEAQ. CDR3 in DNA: TGTGCCAGCAGCTCCGGACAGGGTGAAAAACTGTTTTTT. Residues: CASSSGQGEKLFF.

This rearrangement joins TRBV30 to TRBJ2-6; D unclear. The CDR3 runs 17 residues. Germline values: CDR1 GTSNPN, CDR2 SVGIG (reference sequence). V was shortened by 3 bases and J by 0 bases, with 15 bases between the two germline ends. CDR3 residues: CAWRSYPISSGANVLTF. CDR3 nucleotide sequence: TGTGCCTGGAGATCCTATCCTATTAGCTCTGGGGCCAACGTCCTGACTTTC. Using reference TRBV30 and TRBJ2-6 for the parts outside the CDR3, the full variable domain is SQTIHQWPATLVQPVGSPLSLECTVEGTSNPNLYWYRQAAGRGLQLLFYSVGIGQISSEVPQNLSASRPQDRQFILSSKKLLLSDSGFYLCAWRSYPISSGANVLTFGAGSRLTVL.

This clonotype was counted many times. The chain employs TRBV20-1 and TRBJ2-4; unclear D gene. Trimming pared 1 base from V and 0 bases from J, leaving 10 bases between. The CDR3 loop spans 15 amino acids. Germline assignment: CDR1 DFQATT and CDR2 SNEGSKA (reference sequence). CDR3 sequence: CSARVPLTAKNIQYF. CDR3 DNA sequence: TGCAGTGCTAGAGTGCCCCTGACAGCCAAAAACATTCAGTACTTC.

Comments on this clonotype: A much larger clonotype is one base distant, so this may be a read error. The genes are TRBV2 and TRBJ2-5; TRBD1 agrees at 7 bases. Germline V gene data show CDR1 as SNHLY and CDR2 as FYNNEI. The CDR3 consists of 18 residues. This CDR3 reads CASSERQGTIGGQETQHF. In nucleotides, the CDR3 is TGTGCCAGCAGTGAGCGACAGGGAACAATTGGGGGCCAAGAGACCCAGCACTTC.

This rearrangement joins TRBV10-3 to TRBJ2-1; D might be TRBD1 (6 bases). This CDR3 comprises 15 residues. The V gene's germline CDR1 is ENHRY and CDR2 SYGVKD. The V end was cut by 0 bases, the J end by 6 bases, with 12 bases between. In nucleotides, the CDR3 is TGTGCCATCAGTGAGTCGACCAGCAGGGGCAATGAGCAGTTCTTC. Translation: CAISESTSRGNEQFF.

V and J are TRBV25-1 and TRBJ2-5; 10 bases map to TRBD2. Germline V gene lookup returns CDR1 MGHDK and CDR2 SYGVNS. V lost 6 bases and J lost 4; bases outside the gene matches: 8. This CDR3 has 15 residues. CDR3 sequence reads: CASSLATSGIETQYF. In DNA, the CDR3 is TGTGCCAGCAGCTTGGCCACTAGCGGGATAGAGACCCAGTACTTC.

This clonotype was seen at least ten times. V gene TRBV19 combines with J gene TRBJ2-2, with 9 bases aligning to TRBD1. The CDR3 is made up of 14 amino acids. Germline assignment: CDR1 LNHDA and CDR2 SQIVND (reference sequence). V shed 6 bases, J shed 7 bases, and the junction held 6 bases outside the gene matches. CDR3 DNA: TGTGCCAGTAGAGGGACAGGGCAGGTCGGGGAGCTGTTTTTT. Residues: CASRGTGQVGELFF.

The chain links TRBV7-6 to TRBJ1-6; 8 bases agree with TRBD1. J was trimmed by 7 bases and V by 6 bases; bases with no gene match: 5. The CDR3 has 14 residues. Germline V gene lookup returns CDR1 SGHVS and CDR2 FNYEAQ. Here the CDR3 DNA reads TGTGCCAGCAGTTCAGACAGGGGCAATTCACCCCTCCACTTT. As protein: CASSSDRGNSPLHF.

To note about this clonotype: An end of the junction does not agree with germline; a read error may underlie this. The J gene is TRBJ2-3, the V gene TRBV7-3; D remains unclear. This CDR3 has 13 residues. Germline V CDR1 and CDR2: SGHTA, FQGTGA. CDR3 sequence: CTSSPYLTDTQYF. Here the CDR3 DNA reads TGTACCAGCAGCCCTTATCTCACGGATACGCAGTATTTT.

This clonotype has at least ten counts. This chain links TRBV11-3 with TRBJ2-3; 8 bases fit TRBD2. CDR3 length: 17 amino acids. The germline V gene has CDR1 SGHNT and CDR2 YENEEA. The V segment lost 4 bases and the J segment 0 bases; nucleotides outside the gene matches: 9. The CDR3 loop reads CASSWTRPGGSTDTQYF. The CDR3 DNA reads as TGTGCCAGCAGCTGGACTCGCCCGGGGGGGAGCACAGATACGCAGTATTTT.

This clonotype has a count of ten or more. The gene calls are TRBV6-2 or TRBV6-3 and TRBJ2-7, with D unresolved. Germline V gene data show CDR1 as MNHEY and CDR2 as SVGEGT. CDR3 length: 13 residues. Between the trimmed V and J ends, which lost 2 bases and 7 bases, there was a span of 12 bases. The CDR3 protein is CASSYRQVGEQYF. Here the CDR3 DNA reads TGTGCCAGCAGTTACCGGCAAGTAGGTGAGCAGTACTTC.

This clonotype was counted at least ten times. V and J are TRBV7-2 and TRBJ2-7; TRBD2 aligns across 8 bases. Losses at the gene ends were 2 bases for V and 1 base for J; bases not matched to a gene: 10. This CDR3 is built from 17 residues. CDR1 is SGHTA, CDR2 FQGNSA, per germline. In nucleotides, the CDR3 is TGTGCCAGCAGCTTATCGGCGGGGGGCGTAACTTCCTACGAGCAGTACTTC. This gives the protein CASSLSAGGVTSYEQYF.

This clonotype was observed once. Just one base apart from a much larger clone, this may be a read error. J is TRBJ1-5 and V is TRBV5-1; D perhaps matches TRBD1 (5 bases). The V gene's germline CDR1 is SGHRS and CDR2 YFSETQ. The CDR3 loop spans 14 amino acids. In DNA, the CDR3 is TGCCCCAGCAGCTTGGGAGGGGGCAATCAGCCCCAGCATTTT. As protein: CPSSLGGGNQPQHF. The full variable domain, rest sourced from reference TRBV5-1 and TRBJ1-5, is KAGVTQTPRYLIKTRGQQVTLSCSPISGHRSVSWYQQTPGQGLQFLFEYFSETQRNKGNFPGRFSGRQFSNSRSEMNVSTLELGDSALYLCPSSLGGGNQPQHFGDGTRLSIL.

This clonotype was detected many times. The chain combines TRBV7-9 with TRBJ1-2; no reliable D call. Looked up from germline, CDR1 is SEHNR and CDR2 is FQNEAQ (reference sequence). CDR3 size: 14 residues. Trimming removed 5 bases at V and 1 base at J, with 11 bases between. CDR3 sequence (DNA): TGTGCCAGCAGCCCTAGGACGGTTAACTATGGCTACACCTTC. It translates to CASSPRTVNYGYTF.

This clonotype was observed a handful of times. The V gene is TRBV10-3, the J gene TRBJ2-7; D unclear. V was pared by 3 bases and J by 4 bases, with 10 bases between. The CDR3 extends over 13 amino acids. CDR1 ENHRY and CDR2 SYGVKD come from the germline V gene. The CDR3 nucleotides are TGTGCCATCAGTGACTTGGCTTCATACGAGCAGTACTTC. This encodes CAISDLASYEQYF.

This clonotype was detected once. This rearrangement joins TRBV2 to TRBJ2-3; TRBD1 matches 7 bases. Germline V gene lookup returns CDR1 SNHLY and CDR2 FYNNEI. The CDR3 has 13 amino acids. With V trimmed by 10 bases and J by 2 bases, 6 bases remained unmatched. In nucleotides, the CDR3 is TGTGCCACTAAACAGGGGAACACAGATACGCAGTATTTT. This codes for CATKQGNTDTQYF.

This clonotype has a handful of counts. The DNA for the CDR3 is TGCGCCAGCAGCCAAGAGGGTTTAACTAATGAAAAACTGTTTTTT. Amino acid sequence: CASSQEGLTNEKLFF. This chain connects TRBV4-1 to TRBJ1-4; no firm D call. Germline lookup yields CDR1 MGHRA and CDR2 YSYEKL. V was cut by 0 bases and J by 1 base, with 6 bases left in between. The CDR3 has 15 residues.